The 8 T cell receptor beta chains listed next were all sequenced from one sample in a study of blood T cell dynamics during melanoma immunotherapy. Indicated time point: pre-treatment baseline. Some clones are missing from TCRdb's copy, which holds only in-frame ones; the method was immunoSEQ multiplex PCR. The sample has approximately 9,500 clones, about 88% seen once. Sequencing was performed on blood, taken from a patient treated with checkpoint blockade. The receptors were sampled from a human donor with melanoma.

The rearrangement joins TRBV6-5 to TRBJ2-7, with 7 bases lining up with TRBD1. The length of the CDR3 is 15 residues. Germline loops: CDR1 MNHEY, CDR2 SVGAGI. The junction had 8 bases not matched to a gene; V was cut back by 3 bases and J by 3 bases. CDR3 protein: CASSYSGTELYEQYF. The CDR3 DNA sequence: TGTGCCAGCAGTTATTCCGGGACAGAACTCTACGAGCAGTACTTC.

V and J are TRBV7-2 and TRBJ1-1; perhaps TRBD1 as D (6 bases). The CDR3 extends over 13 amino acids. Per the germline V gene, CDR1 is SGHTA and CDR2 is FQGNSA. The ends were cut back, 5 bases at V and 6 bases at J, with 13 bases in the middle. The CDR3 loop reads CASSVREGAEAFF. The CDR3 DNA sequence: TGTGCCAGCAGCGTCAGGGAGGGGGCTGAAGCTTTCTTT.

The rearrangement uses TRBV19 and TRBJ2-2; a weak D match, TRBD2 (6 bases). Between the trimmed V and J ends, which lost 3 bases and 2 bases, there was a span of 7 bases. Per the germline V gene, CDR1 is LNHDA and CDR2 is SQIVND (reference sequence). The CDR3 runs to 14 residues. CDR3 loop: CASSMGGNTGELFF. CDR3 sequence (DNA): TGTGCCAGTAGTATGGGGGGTAACACCGGGGAGCTGTTTTTT. The variable domain in full, completed from reference TRBV19 and TRBJ2-2, reads DGGITQSPKYLFRKEGQNVTLSCEQNLNHDAMYWYRQDPGQGLRLIYYSQIVNDFQKGDIAEGYSVSREKKESFPLTVTSAQKNPTAFYLCASSMGGNTGELFFGEGSRLTVL.

The chain couples TRBV5-1 to TRBJ1-4; TRBD1 aligns across 7 bases. J lost 7 bases, V lost 0 bases, and 9 bases had no gene match. Germline CDR1 is SGHRS and CDR2 is YFSETQ. CDR3 length: 16 residues. CDR3 loop: CASSLGSVGGGEKLFF. CDR3 bases: TGCGCCAGCAGCTTGGGTTCAGTAGGGGGCGGTGAAAAACTGTTTTTT.

Of note for this clone: A junction boundary mismatches the germline segment, possibly from a read error. The rearrangement links TRBV18 to TRBJ1-4; weak D call: TRBD1 (5 bases). Germline CDR1 KGHSH, CDR2 LQKENI. CDR3 length equals 13 residues. CDR3 amino acids: CASSLNTMTETSF. CDR3 in DNA: TGTGCCAGCTCACTGAATACCATGACAGAGACCAGTTTT.

The chain recombines TRBV6-5 with TRBJ2-7, with TRBD2 matching 10 bases. The germline V gene encodes CDR1 MNHEY and CDR2 SVGAGI. The CDR3 extends over 14 amino acids. V gave up 6 bases and J gave up 2 bases; unmatched junction bases: 4. DNA of the CDR3: TGTGCCAGCAGGAGGACTAGCGGCCCCTACGAGCAGTACTTC. Encoded protein: CASRRTSGPYEQYF.

J is TRBJ2-7 and V is TRBV6-5, with D unclear. The V gene lost 6 bases and the J gene lost 2 bases, with 11 bases spanning the gap. Per germline, CDR1 MNHEY and CDR2 SVGAGI. The CDR3 loop spans 13 amino acids. The CDR3 nucleotides read TGTGCCAGCAGCCGCGACGGTACCTACGAGCAGTACTTC. It encodes CASSRDGTYEQYF.

This rearrangement joins TRBV7-9 to TRBJ2-2; a weak D match, TRBD2 (5 bases). The V gene lost 3 bases and the J gene lost 1 base, with 18 bases spanning the gap. Germline V lookup: CDR1 SEHNR, CDR2 FQNEAQ (reference sequence). The CDR3 runs 18 residues. CDR3 nucleotide sequence: TGTGCCAGCAGCTTGAGCCTAGTGGGAGTTGGGAACACCGGGGAGCTGTTTTTT. It encodes CASSLSLVGVGNTGELFF.